One T cell receptor beta chain is described in this entry. The germline V gene has CDR1 LNHDA and CDR2 SQIVND (reference sequence). V was pared by 3 bases and J by 7 bases, with 9 bases between. The CDR3 has 13 amino acids. This sample is drawn from a study of siplizumab effects on memory and regulatory T cells. For every sample, 100,000 or so TCR templates were assayed. The repertoire was sequenced with immunoSEQ multiplex PCR; TCRdb's copy has only in-frame clones and lacks some. The sample lists fewer than 85,000 clones; around 93% were seen once. V usage is TRBV19 and J usage is TRBJ2-2, with D hard to call. This clonotype was sampled from a human donor in good health. Sequences were obtained from CD8+ T cells sorted from blood. The CDR3, as DNA: TGTGCCAGTAGTATTAGTCCGAGCGGGGAGCTGTTTTTT. The encoded protein is CASSISPSGELFF.